The subject of this entry is one T cell receptor beta chain. This entry is derived from a study of T cells expressing NK-cell markers. The overall study: The study sequenced eight donors, seven HCMV-seropositive and one seronegative.

CDR1 and CDR2 (germline): SEHNR, FQNEAQ (reference sequence). This CDR3 has 17 residues. TCR beta cDNA was made by 5'RACE template switching with UMIs. Using the 5' RACE reads, TCRdb records one entry per CDR3 protein without DNA. Here the sample table reports over 350,000 distinct CDR3 sequences. The rearrangement uses TRBV7-9 and TRBJ2-5; no DNA is available, so the TRBD1 call from TCRdb remains unchecked. The specimen was blood T cells: a sorted CD56 or NKG2C T cell subset, CD4+ or CD8+ T cells, or bulk PBMC T cells (not recorded which). This TCR was recovered from a woman aged 45-65 years in good health. The CDR3 reads CASSLAGGFNMGETQYF.